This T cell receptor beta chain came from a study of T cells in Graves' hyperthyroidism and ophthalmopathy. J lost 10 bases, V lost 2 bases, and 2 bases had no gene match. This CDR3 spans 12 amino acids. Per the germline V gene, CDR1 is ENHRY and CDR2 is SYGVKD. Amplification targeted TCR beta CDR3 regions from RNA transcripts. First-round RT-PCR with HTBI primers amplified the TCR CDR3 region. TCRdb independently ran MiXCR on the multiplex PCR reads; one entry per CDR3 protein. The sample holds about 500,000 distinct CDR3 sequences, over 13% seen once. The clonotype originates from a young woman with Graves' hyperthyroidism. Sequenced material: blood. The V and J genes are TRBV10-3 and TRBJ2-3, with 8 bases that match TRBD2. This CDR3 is CAISETGGAQYF. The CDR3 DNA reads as TGTGCCATCAGTGAGACGGGGGGGGCGCAGTATTTT.